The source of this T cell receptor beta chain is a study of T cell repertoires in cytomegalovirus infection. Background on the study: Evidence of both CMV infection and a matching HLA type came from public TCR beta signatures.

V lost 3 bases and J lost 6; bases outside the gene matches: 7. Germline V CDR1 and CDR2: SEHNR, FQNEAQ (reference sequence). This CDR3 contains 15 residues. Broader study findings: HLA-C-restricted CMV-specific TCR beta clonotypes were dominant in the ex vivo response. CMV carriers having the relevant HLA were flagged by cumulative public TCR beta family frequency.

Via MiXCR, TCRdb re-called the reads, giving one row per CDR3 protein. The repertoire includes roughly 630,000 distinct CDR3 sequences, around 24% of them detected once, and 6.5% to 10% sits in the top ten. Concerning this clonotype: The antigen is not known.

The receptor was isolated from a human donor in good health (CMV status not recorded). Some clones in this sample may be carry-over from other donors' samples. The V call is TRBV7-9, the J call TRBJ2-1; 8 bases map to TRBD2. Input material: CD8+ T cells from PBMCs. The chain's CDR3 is CASSFVGGGINEQFF. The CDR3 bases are TGTGCCAGCAGCTTTGTCGGCGGGGGGATCAATGAGCAGTTCTTC.